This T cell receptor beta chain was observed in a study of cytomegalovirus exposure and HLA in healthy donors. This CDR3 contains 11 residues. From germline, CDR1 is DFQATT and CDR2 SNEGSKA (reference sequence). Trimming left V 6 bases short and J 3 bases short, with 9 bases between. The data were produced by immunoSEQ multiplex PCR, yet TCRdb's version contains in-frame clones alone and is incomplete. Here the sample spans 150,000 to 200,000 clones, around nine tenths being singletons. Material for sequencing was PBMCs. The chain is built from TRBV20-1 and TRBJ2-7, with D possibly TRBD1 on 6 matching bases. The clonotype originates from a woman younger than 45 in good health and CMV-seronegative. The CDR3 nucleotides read TGCAGTGCCCTACAGGGCTACGAGCAGTACTTC. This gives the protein CSALQGYEQYF.